These 20 T cell receptor beta chains were all obtained from the same sample, sequenced in a study of T cell changes during pregnancy in multiple sclerosis. TCRdb's table, derived via immunoSEQ multiplex PCR, lists solely in-frame clones and lacks some. The data contain fewer than 60,000 clones, less than 95% of them seen just once; the ten biggest clones take up about 6.4%. The starting material was peripheral blood, obtained in the third trimester of pregnancy. The origin of the receptors is a female donor in good health, enrolled as a control in a pregnancy study.

The CDR3 nucleotides read TGTGCCAGTAGTGGGCCGGGAGCTCGAGCTGAGCAGTTCTTC. Translating it yields CASSGPGARAEQFF. The chain combines TRBV19 with TRBJ2-1; D perhaps matches TRBD2 (6 bases). V was clipped by 5 bases and J by 9 bases, with 17 bases between them. The CDR3 contains 14 residues. Per germline, CDR1 LNHDA and CDR2 SQIVND (reference sequence).

This sequence joins TRBV11-3 and TRBJ2-3, with D maybe TRBD1 (6 bases). The CDR3 spans 14 residues. The germline V gene has CDR1 SGHNT and CDR2 YENEEA. V was shortened by 6 bases and J by 1 base, with 11 bases between the two germline ends. The DNA of the CDR3 is TGTGCCAGCAGAACAGGGTACGGCACAGATACGCAGTATTTT. Translating it yields CASRTGYGTDTQYF.

CDR3 protein: CAISEKLNYGYTF. For the CDR3, the DNA is TGTGCCATCAGTGAGAAGCTTAACTATGGCTACACCTTC. The chain joins TRBV10-3 to TRBJ1-2, with D hard to call. In germline, CDR1 is ENHRY, CDR2 SYGVKD. The CDR3 sequence is 13 residues long. The V gene lost 2 bases and the J gene lost 1 base, with 5 bases spanning the gap.

The rearrangement uses TRBV19 and TRBJ2-5; D is possibly TRBD1 (7 bases). V lost 8 bases to trimming and J lost 12 bases, with 16 bases between them. CDR1 and CDR2 (germline): LNHDA, SQIVND (reference sequence). The CDR3 totals 11 residues. CDR3 nucleotides: TGTGCCAGTGGGAGAGGAGGGGGCAAGTACTTC. Residues: CASGRGGGKYF. Drawing the rest from reference TRBV19 and TRBJ2-5, the complete variable domain is DGGITQSPKYLFRKEGQNVTLSCEQNLNHDAMYWYRQDPGQGLRLIYYSQIVNDFQKGDIAEGYSVSREKKESFPLTVTSAQKNPTAFYLCASGRGGGKYFGPGTRLLVL.

This chain joins TRBV27 and TRBJ2-2; 7 nucleotides agree with TRBD2. Germline CDR1 MNHEY, CDR2 SMNVEV (reference sequence). V was pared by 1 base and J by 7 bases, with 0 bases of the junction left unmatched. The CDR3 consists of 13 residues. The CDR3 DNA follows: TGTGCCAGCAGTTTATGGGGGGGCGGGGAGCTGTTTTTT. This codes for CASSLWGGGELFF.

The chain is built from TRBV9 and TRBJ2-7; TRBD2 matches at 8 bases. V lost 7 bases to trimming and J lost 6 bases; unmatched junction nucleotides: 6. The CDR3 is 12 amino acids. Germline loops: CDR1 SGDLS, CDR2 YYNGEE. This CDR3 is CASAGGAGEQYF. In nucleotides, the CDR3 is TGTGCCAGCGCCGGGGGGGCGGGCGAGCAGTACTTC.

The chain is built from TRBV5-1 and TRBJ2-3, with 8 bases lining up with TRBD1. The CDR3 contains 16 residues. Germline CDR1 is SGHRS and CDR2 is YFSETQ. J was trimmed by 2 bases and V by 0 bases; bases with no gene match: 5. The CDR3 nucleotides are TGCGCCAGCAGCTTGGGGACAGGGAAGCCCACAGATACGCAGTATTTT. Protein product: CASSLGTGKPTDTQYF. Full variable domain (remainder filled in from reference TRBV5-1 and TRBJ2-3): KAGVTQTPRYLIKTRGQQVTLSCSPISGHRSVSWYQQTPGQGLQFLFEYFSETQRNKGNFPGRFSGRQFSNSRSEMNVSTLELGDSALYLCASSLGTGKPTDTQYFGPGTRLTVL.

The V call is TRBV27, the J call TRBJ2-7; 8 bases line up with TRBD2. Trimming at V came to 2 bases and at J to 3 bases, leaving 6 bases not matched to a gene. This CDR3 has 15 amino acids. Looked up from germline, CDR1 is MNHEY and CDR2 is SMNVEV (reference sequence). Here the CDR3 DNA reads TGTGCCAGCAGTTTACCCCGGGCGGGAGGCTACGAGCAGTACTTC. Protein product: CASSLPRAGGYEQYF.

The chain combines TRBV6-6 with TRBJ2-7, with 10 bases identical to TRBD2. The germline gives CDR1 MNHNY, CDR2 SVGAGI (reference sequence). Unmatched junction bases numbered 7, after V lost 2 bases and J lost 6 bases. The CDR3 has 15 residues. CDR3 sequence reads: CASSYKLAGLVEQYF. CDR3 DNA: TGTGCCAGCAGTTACAAACTAGCGGGGCTGGTCGAGCAGTACTTC.

The CDR3 here is CASSLGAVSYEQYF. The CDR3 nucleotides are TGTGCCAGCAGCTTAGGGGCAGTCTCCTACGAGCAGTACTTC. V and J are TRBV11-3 and TRBJ2-7; D remains unclear. Germline CDR1 reads SGHNT; CDR2 reads YENEEA. CDR3 length: 14 amino acids. V was pared by 1 base and J by 0 bases, with 7 bases between.

The DNA of the CDR3 is TGTGCCAGCAGCCAATTTCGTTGGACTAGCGGGAACAATGAGCAGTTCTTC. It is translated as CASSQFRWTSGNNEQFF. The chain couples TRBV16 to TRBJ2-1; 12 bases are shared with TRBD2. Germline CDR1 reads KGHSY; CDR2 reads FQNENV. Trimming at V came to 1 base and at J to 5 bases, leaving 6 bases not matched to a gene. The CDR3 consists of 17 residues.

V gene TRBV7-9 combines with J gene TRBJ2-5, with 9 bases matching TRBD2. V lost 2 bases and J lost 6; bases outside the gene matches: 4. The CDR3 spans 14 residues. Looked up from germline, CDR1 is SEHNR and CDR2 is FQNEAQ (reference sequence). The CDR3 region has the DNA TGTGCCAGCAGCTTACCTAGCGGGGAAAAGACCCAGTACTTC. Translation: CASSLPSGEKTQYF.

V gene TRBV11-2 combines with J gene TRBJ2-5; possibly TRBD1 for D (5 bases). The CDR3 consists of 15 residues. V shed 9 bases and J shed 0 bases, with 17 bases lying between them. CDR1 is SGHAT and CDR2 is FQNNGV in the germline V gene. CDR3 nucleotides: TGTGCCAGTCACCGAGAGGACAAAGACCAAGAGACCCAGTACTTC. It encodes CASHREDKDQETQYF.

The gene calls are TRBV30 and TRBJ1-2; no clear D gene. The V end lost 3 bases, the J end lost 8 bases, and 16 bases lay between the germline ends. CDR3 length: 13 residues. CDR1 and CDR2 (germline): GTSNPN, SVGIG (reference sequence). DNA for the CDR3: TGTGCCTGGAGCCCCGGAGGCTCATGGGGCTACACCTTC. Translating gives CAWSPGGSWGYTF.

The chain has TRBV27 and TRBJ2-1; D not resolved. V lost 5 bases to trimming and J lost 8 bases, with 16 bases between them. The CDR3 runs 14 residues. Germline values: CDR1 MNHEY, CDR2 SMNVEV (reference sequence). CDR3 amino acids: CASSLRVNSDEQFF. As DNA, the CDR3 is TGTGCCAGCAGTCTCCGGGTCAATTCCGATGAGCAGTTCTTC.

The chain recombines TRBV5-1 with TRBJ2-7; maybe TRBD1 (6 bases). Germline CDR1 SGHRS, CDR2 YFSETQ. Trimming left V 4 bases short and J 0 bases short, with 11 bases between. The CDR3 contains 14 residues. The CDR3 DNA is TGCGCCAGCAGCATAACAGGGAACTCCTACGAGCAGTACTTC. Translated: CASSITGNSYEQYF. Together with reference TRBV5-1 and TRBJ2-7, the CDR3 gives the full variable domain: KAGVTQTPRYLIKTRGQQVTLSCSPISGHRSVSWYQQTPGQGLQFLFEYFSETQRNKGNFPGRFSGRQFSNSRSEMNVSTLELGDSALYLCASSITGNSYEQYFGPGTRLTVT.

The rearrangement joins TRBV11-2 to TRBJ1-3; 11 bases are a match to TRBD1. J was trimmed by 0 bases and V by 3 bases; bases with no gene match: 1. The CDR3 sequence is 16 residues long. Germline values: CDR1 SGHAT, CDR2 FQNNGV. The CDR3, as DNA: TGTGCCAGCAGCTTTGGGACAGGGGGCTCTGGAAACACCATATATTTT. Residues: CASSFGTGGSGNTIYF.

The V call is TRBV5-6, the J call TRBJ2-5; 8 bases agree with TRBD2. There are 14 residues in the CDR3. The V segment lost 4 bases and the J segment 5 bases; nucleotides outside the gene matches: 7. Germline V gene data show CDR1 as SGHDT and CDR2 as YYEEEE. CDR3 residues: CASSPRGGLETQYF. The CDR3, as DNA: TGTGCCAGCAGCCCCCGCGGGGGGTTGGAGACCCAGTACTTC.

This chain uses TRBV6-4 with TRBJ2-3; 12 bases are shared with TRBD2. V was clipped by 7 bases and J by 0 bases; unmatched bases: 2. CDR3 length: 15 amino acids. CDR1 MRHNA and CDR2 SNTAGT come from the germline V gene. The CDR3 spells CASKGLAGSTDTQYF. The CDR3 DNA follows: TGTGCCAGCAAAGGACTAGCGGGGAGCACAGATACGCAGTATTTT.

This chain links TRBV18 with TRBJ1-5, with 7 bases lining up with TRBD1. CDR1 KGHSH and CDR2 LQKENI come from the germline V gene. The CDR3 is 15 residues long. With 4 bases clipped from V and 0 bases from J, the junction kept 3 bases outside the gene matches. The CDR3 DNA follows: TGTGCCAGCTCACGGGACAGTAATAGCAATCAGCCCCAGCATTTT. Translating gives CASSRDSNSNQPQHF.